This T cell receptor (beta chain) was profiled in a study of shared clonotypes between healthy human individuals. Here immunoSEQ multiplex PCR was the method, and the copy in TCRdb shows in-frame clones only, minus some. The repertoire includes about 2 million clones, roughly 94% of them detected once, and about 0.13% sits in the top ten. Material: naive CD4+ T cells sorted from blood. Subset given: CD45RA+ positively selected. This TCR came from a man aged 18 to 35 in good health.

The CDR3 DNA sequence: TGTGCCAGCAGACTGGGACTAGCGGGAACCTACGAGCAGTACTTC. It specifies CASRLGLAGTYEQYF. This rearrangement joins TRBV2 to TRBJ2-7, with TRBD2 matching over 13 bases. The germline V gene has CDR1 SNHLY and CDR2 FYNNEI. V shed 6 bases, J shed 2 bases, and the junction held 4 bases outside the gene matches. The CDR3 sequence is 15 residues long.